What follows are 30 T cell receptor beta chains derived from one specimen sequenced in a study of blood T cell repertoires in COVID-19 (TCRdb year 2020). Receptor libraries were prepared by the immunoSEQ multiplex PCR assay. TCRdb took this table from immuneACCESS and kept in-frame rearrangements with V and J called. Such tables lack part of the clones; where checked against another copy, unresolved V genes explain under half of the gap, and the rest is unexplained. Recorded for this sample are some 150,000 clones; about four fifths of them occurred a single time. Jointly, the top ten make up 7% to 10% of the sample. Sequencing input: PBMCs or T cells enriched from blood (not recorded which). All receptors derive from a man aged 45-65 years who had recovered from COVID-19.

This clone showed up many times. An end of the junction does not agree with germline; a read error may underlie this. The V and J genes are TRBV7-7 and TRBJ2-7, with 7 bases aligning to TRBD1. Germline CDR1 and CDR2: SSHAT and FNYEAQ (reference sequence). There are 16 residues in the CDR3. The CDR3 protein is CASSPEVGQGAYEQYF. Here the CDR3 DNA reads TGTGCTAGCAGCCCAGAGGTAGGGCAGGGGGCCTACGAGCAGTACTTC.

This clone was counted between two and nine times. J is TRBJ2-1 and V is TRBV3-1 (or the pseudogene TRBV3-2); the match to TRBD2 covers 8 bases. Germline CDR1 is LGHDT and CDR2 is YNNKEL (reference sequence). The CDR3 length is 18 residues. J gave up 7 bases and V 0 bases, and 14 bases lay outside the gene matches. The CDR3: CASSQDFYTAGDRNEQFF. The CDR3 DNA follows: TGTGCCAGCAGCCAAGATTTCTATACAGCGGGGGATCGGAATGAGCAGTTCTTC.

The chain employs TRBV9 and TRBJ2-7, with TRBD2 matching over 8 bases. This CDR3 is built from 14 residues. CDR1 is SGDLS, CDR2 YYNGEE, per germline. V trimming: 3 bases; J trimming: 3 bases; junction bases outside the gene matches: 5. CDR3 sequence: CASSEGSGVYEQYF. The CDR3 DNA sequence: TGTGCCAGCAGCGAGGGTAGCGGGGTCTACGAGCAGTACTTC. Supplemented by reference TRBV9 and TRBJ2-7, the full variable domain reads DSGVTQTPKHLITATGQRVTLRCSPRSGDLSVYWYQQSLDQGLQFLIQYYNGEERAKGNILERFSAQQFPDLHSELNLSSLELGDSALYFCASSEGSGVYEQYFGPGTRLTVT.

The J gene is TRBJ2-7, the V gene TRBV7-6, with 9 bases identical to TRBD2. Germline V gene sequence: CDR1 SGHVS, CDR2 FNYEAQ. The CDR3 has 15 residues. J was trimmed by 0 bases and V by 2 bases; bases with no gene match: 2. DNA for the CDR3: TGTGCCAGCAGCTTAAGTAGCGGGGGCTCCTACGAGCAGTACTTC. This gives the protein CASSLSSGGSYEQYF.

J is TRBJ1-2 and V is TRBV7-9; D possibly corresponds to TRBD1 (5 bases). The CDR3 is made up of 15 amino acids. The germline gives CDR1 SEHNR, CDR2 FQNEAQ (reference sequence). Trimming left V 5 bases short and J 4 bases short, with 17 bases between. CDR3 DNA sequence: TGTGCCAGCAGCCCACGAGGGGACTCCCTCTATGGCTACACCTTC. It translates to CASSPRGDSLYGYTF.

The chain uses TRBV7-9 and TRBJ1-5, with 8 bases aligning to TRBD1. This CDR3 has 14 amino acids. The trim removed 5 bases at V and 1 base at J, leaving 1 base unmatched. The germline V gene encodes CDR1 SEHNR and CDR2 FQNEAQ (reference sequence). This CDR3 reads CASSQGASNQPQHF. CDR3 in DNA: TGTGCCAGCAGCCAGGGGGCAAGCAATCAGCCCCAGCATTTT.

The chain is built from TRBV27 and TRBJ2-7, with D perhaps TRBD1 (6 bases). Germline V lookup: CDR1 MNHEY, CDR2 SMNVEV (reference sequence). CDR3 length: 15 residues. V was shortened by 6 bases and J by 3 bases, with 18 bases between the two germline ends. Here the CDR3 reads CASSLISQGIYEQYF. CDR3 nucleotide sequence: TGTGCCAGCAGCCTTATCTCACAGGGTATCTACGAGCAGTACTTC.

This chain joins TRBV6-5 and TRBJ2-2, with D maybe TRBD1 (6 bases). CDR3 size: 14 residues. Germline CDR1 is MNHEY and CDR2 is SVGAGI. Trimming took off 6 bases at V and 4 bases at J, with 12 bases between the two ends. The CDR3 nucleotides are TGTGCCAGCAGGTTGGGACAAAGCACCGGGGAGCTGTTTTTT. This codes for CASRLGQSTGELFF.

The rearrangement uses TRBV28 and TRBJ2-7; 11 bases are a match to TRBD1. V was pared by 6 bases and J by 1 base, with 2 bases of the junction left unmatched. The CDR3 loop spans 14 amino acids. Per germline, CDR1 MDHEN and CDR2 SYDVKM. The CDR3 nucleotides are TGTGCCAGCAGCGGGACAGGGGGATCCTACGAGCAGTACTTC. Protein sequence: CASSGTGGSYEQYF.

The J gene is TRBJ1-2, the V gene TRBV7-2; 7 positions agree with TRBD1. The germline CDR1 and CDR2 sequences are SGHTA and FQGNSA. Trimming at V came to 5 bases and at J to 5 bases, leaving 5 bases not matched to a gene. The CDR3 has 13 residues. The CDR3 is CASSLDRVYGYTF. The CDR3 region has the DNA TGTGCCAGCAGCCTCGACAGGGTTTATGGCTACACCTTC.

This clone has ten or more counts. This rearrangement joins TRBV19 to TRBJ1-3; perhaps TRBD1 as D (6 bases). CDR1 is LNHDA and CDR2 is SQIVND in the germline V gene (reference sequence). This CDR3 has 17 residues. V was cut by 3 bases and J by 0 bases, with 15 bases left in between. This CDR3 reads CASSIWETGTSGNTIYF. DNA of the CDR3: TGTGCCAGTAGTATTTGGGAGACAGGAACCTCTGGAAACACCATATATTTT.

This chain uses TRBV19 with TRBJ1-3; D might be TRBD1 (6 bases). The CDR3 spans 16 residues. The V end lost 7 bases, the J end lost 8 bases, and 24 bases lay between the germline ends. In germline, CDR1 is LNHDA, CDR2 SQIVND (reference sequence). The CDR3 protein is CASTGGPDSLSDTIYF. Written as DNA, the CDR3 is TGTGCCAGTACGGGGGGGCCTGACTCCCTTTCGGACACCATATATTTT.

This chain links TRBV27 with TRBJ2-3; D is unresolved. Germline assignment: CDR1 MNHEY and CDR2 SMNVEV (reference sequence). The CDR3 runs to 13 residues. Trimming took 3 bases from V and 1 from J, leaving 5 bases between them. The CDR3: CASSFWRTDTQYF. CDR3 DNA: TGTGCCAGCAGTTTCTGGCGCACAGATACGCAGTATTTT.

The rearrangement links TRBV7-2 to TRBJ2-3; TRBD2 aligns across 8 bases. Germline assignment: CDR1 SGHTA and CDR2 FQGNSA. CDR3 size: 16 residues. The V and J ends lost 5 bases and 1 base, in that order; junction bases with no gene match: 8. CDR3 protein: CASSPQRGPRTDTQYF. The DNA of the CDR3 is TGTGCCAGCAGCCCTCAGCGGGGGCCCCGCACAGATACGCAGTATTTT.

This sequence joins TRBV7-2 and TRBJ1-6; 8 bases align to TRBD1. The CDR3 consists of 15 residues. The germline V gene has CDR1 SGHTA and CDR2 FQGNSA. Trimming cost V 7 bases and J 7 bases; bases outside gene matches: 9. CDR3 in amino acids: CASIQTGTGNSPLHF. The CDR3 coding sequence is TGTGCCAGCATACAAACCGGGACAGGAAATTCACCCCTCCACTTT.

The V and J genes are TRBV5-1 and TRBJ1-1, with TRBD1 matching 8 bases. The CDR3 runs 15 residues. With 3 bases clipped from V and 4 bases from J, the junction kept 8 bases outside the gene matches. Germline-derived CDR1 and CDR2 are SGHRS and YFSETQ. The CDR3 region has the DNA TGCGCCAGCAGCTCAGACAGGGGATGGGTCACTGAAGCTTTCTTT. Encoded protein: CASSSDRGWVTEAFF.

The CDR3 region has the DNA TGTGCCAGCAGCTTACAGGGCATCTATGGCTACACCTTC. This gives the protein CASSLQGIYGYTF. The gene calls are TRBV7-9 and TRBJ1-2, with D possibly being TRBD1 (5 bases). Germline assignment: CDR1 SEHNR and CDR2 FQNEAQ (reference sequence). The CDR3 totals 13 residues. Trimming removed 2 bases at V and 4 bases at J, with 8 bases between.

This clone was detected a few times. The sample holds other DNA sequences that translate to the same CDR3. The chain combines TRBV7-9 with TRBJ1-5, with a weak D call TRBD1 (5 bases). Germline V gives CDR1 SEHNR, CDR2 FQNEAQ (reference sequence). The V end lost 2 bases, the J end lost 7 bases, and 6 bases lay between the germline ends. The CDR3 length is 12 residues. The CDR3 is CASSLRGQPQHF. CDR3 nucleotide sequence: TGTGCCAGCAGCTTAAGGGGCCAGCCCCAGCATTTT.

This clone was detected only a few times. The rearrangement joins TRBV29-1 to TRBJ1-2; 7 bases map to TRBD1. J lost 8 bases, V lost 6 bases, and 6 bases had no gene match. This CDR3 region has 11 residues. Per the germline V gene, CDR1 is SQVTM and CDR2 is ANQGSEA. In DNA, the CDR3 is TGCAGCGTGATACAGGGGCGAGGCTACACCTTC. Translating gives CSVIQGRGYTF.

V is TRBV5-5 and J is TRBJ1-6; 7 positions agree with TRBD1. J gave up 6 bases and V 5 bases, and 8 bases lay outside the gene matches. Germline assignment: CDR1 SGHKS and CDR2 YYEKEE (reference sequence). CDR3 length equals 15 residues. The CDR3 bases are TGTGCCAGCAGACCGACAGGGTTAAGTAATTCACCCCTCCACTTT. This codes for CASRPTGLSNSPLHF.

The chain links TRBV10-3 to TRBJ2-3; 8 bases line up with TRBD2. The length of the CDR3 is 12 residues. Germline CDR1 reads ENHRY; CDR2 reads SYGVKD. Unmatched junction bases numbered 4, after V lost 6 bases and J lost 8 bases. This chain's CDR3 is CAIRTAGGTQYF. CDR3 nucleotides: TGTGCCATCAGGACGGCGGGGGGTACGCAGTATTTT.

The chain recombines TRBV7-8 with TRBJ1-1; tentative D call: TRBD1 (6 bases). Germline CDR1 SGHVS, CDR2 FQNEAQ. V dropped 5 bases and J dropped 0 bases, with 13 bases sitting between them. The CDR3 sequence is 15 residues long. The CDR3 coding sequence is TGTGCCAGCAGCCCCCCAGGGGCCGTGAACACTGAAGCTTTCTTT. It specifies CASSPPGAVNTEAFF.

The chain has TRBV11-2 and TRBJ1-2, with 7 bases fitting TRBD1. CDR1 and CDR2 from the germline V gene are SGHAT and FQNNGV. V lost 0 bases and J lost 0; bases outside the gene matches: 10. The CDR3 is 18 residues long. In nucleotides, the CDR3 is TGTGCCAGCAGCTTAGAGAACAGGGGCGCCCCCTCTAACTATGGCTACACCTTC. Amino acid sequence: CASSLENRGAPSNYGYTF.

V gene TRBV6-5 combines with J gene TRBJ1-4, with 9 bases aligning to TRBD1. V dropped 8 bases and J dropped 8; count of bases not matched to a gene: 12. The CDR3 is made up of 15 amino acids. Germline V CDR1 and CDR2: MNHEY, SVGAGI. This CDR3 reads CASSTGGRAGEKLFF. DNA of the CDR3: TGTGCCAGCTCAACAGGGGGCAGGGCTGGGGAAAAACTGTTTTTT.

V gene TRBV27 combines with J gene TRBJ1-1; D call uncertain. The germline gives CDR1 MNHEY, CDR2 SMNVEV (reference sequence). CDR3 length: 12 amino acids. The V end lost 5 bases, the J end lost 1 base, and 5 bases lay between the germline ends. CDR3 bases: TGTGCCAGCAGTCGGGGGAACACTGAAGCTTTCTTT. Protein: CASSRGNTEAFF.

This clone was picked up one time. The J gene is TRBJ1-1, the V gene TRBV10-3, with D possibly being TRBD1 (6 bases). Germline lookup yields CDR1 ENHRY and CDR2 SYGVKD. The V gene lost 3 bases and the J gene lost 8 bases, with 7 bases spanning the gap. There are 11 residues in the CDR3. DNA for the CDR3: TGTGCCATCAGTGAACAGGGCGAAGCTTTCTTT. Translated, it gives CAISEQGEAFF.

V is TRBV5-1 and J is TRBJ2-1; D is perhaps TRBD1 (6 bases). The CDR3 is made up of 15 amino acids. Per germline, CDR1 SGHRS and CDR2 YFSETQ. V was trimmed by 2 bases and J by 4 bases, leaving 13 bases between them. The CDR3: CASSLQGEGYNEQFF. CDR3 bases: TGCGCCAGCAGCTTACAGGGAGAAGGATACAATGAGCAGTTCTTC. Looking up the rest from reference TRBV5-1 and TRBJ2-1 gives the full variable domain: KAGVTQTPRYLIKTRGQQVTLSCSPISGHRSVSWYQQTPGQGLQFLFEYFSETQRNKGNFPGRFSGRQFSNSRSEMNVSTLELGDSALYLCASSLQGEGYNEQFFGPGTRLTVL.

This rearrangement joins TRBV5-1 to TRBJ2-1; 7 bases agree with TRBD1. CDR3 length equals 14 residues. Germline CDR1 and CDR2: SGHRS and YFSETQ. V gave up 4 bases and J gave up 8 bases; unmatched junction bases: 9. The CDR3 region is CASSGANRGYEQFF. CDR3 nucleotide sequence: TGCGCCAGCAGCGGTGCAAACAGGGGTTATGAGCAGTTCTTC. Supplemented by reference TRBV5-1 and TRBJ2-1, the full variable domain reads KAGVTQTPRYLIKTRGQQVTLSCSPISGHRSVSWYQQTPGQGLQFLFEYFSETQRNKGNFPGRFSGRQFSNSRSEMNVSTLELGDSALYLCASSGANRGYEQFFGPGTRLTVL.

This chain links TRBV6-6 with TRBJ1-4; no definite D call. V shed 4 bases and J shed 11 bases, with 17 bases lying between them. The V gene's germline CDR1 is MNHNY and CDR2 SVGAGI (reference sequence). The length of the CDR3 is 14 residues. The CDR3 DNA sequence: TGTGCCAGCAGTTCCGACTTCTTACCTGAGAAACTGTTTTTT. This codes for CASSSDFLPEKLFF.

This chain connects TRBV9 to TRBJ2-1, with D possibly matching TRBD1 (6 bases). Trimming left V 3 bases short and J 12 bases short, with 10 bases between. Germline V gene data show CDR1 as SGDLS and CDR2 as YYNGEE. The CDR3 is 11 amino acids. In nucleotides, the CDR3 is TGTGCCAGCAGCGAAGGGGGTCTGCAGTTCTTC. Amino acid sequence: CASSEGGLQFF.